This TCR beta chain was obtained from a study of brain T cells in children with intractable seizures. Study-level results: Pre- and post-surgery blood differed in depth, so pre-surgery absences may be undersampling.

The sequenced cases were selected for having the highest brain T cell transcript signatures. Before surgery, patients took at least one anti-epileptic drug. With 1 base clipped from V and 5 bases from J, the junction kept 7 bases outside the gene matches. Germline CDR1 is SEHNR and CDR2 is FQNEAQ (reference sequence). This CDR3 contains 16 residues. In regard to this clone: Its antigen remains unidentified.

The repertoire was sequenced with immunoSEQ multiplex PCR; TCRdb's copy has only in-frame clones and lacks some. The sample has 110,000 or so clones, approximately 94% seen once. This receptor was obtained from a boy under three years old with hemimegalencephaly and intractable seizures. The chain is built from TRBV7-9 and TRBJ1-1, with TRBD1 identical over 10 bases. This specimen consisted of peripheral blood, obtained at surgery. The CDR3 loop is CASSLVATGGGTEAFF. The CDR3 bases are TGTGCCAGCAGCTTAGTGGCGACAGGGGGCGGGACTGAAGCTTTCTTT.